This paragraph covers one T cell receptor (beta chain) sequence. This sample is drawn from a study of blood T cell repertoires in COVID-19. Study overall: COVID-19 samples collected from the United States, Italy and Spain covered acute and convalescent phases.

Germline V CDR1 and CDR2: MDHEN, SYDVKM. This CDR3 has 14 amino acids. Trimming removed 3 bases at V and 10 bases at J, with 13 bases between. Source study methods: By means of reference gene primer amplification, nucleated cell counts were estimated. Assay used: immunoSEQ multiplex PCR; TCRdb lists only in-frame clones, some missing. V, J and clone size are those of that table, while D and trimming were read from the DNA. This sample has a few hundred thousand clones, with 85% found just once. This sequence originates from a woman aged 45-60 years who had been exposed to COVID-19. The chain employs TRBV28 and TRBJ1-6; no firm D call. The sequencing sample was made of PBMCs or T cells enriched from blood (not recorded which). The CDR3 region has the DNA TGTGCCAGCAGTTTGCGGCCGGCCGACTCACCCCTCCACTTT. Its protein is CASSLRPADSPLHF.